The T cell receptor beta chain described here comes from a study of spatial heterogeneity in lung cancer. Overall study context: From matched bulk RNA-seq came a T cell module score, which showed a strong correlation with TCR transcript counts in tumor regions. General study findings and limits: Coverage was estimated at around 7.3% of tumor T cells for alpha chains and 13% for beta chains. In tumors, expanded intratumoral alpha and beta TCR counts tracked mutation counts.

Germline assignment: CDR1 DFQATT and CDR2 SNEGSKA (reference sequence). The ends lost 2 bases at V and 3 bases at J; junction bases unmatched: 2. The CDR3 runs to 13 residues. TCRdb independently ran MiXCR on the 5' RACE reads; one entry per CDR3 protein. This sample has around 7,800 distinct CDR3 sequences, with around 8.2% found just once. This clonotype has a handful of counts. Its cognate antigen is unknown. Stated time point: sample taken at primary tumor resection. Patients with untreated early-stage non-small cell lung cancer, numbering approximately 70, were the donors. Whole RNA, which was extracted from tumor, nontumor lung tissue or frozen PBMC, was sequenced without any cell sorting.

Source: lung tumor tissue, taken at surgery. This TCR was sampled from a male donor with early-stage non-small cell lung cancer. This chain connects TRBV20-1 to TRBJ1-1; 8 bases are a match to TRBD1. The CDR3 coding sequence is TGCAGTGCTAGATCAGGGGGCTACACTGAAGCTTTCTTT. Translating gives CSARSGGYTEAFF.